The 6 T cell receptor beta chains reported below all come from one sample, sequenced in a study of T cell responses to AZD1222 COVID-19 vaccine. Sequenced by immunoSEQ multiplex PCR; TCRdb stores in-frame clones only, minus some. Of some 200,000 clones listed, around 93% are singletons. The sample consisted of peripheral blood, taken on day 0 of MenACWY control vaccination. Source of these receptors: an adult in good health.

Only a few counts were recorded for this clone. CDR3 protein: CASSEGRQAYEQYF. Here the CDR3 DNA reads TGTGCCAGCAGTGAAGGAAGACAGGCCTACGAGCAGTACTTC. The V gene is TRBV2, the J gene TRBJ2-7; D may be TRBD1 (6 bases). This CDR3 has 14 amino acids. Trimming shortened V by 1 base and J by 2 bases, and 9 bases separated the two germline ends. The germline V gene has CDR1 SNHLY and CDR2 FYNNEI.

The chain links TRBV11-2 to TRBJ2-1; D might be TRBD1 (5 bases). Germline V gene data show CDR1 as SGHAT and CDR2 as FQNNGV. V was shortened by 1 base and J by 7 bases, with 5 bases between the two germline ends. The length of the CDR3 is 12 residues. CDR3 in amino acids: CASSLAGNEQFF. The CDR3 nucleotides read TGTGCCAGCAGCTTAGCAGGGAATGAGCAGTTCTTC.

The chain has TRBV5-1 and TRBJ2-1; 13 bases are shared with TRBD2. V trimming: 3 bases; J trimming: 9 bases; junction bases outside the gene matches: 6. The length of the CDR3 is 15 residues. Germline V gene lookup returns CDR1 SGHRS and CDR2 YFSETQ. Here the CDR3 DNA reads TGCGCCAGCAGCTCGGGACTAGCGGGGTCCGGTGAGCAGTTCTTC. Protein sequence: CASSSGLAGSGEQFF.

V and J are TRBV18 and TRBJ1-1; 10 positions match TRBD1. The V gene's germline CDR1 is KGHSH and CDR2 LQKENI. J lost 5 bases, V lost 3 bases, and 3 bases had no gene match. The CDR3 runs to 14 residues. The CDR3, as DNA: TGTGCCAGCTCACCGTGGGACAGGGGAACTGAAGCTTTCTTT. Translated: CASSPWDRGTEAFF.

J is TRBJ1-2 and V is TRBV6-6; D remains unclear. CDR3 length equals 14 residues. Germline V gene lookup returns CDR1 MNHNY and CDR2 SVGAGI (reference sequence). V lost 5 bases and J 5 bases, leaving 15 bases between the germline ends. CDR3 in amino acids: CASSKAAETYGYTF. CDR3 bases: TGTGCCAGCAGTAAGGCGGCAGAGACATATGGCTACACCTTC.

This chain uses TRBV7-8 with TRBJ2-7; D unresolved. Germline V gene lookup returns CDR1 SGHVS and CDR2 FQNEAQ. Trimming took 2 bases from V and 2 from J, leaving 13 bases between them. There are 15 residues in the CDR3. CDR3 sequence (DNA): TGTGCCAGCAGCTTACCTCGGCGACCCGCCTACGAGCAGTACTTC. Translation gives CASSLPRRPAYEQYF.